This paragraph reports one T cell receptor beta chain. This sample stems from a study of blood T cell repertoires in COVID-19. At the level of the study: T cells, B-cell-depleted T cells, or PBMCs provided the cDNA or gDNA that served as material.

Using immunoSEQ multiplex PCR, the repertoire was profiled, and TCRdb retains in-frame clones only, with some absent. The sample holds some 210,000 clones, more than 70% seen once. Trimming removed 5 bases at V and 6 bases at J, with 5 bases between. This CDR3 comprises 12 residues. The sequence derives from a man in his fifties with active or convalescent COVID-19. What was sequenced was peripheral blood. This chain uses TRBV12-3 or TRBV12-4 with TRBJ1-6; D call uncertain. The CDR3 nucleotides read TGTGCCAGCAGTCGAGTTAATTCACCCCTCCACTTT. Protein sequence: CASSRVNSPLHF.